The 29 T cell receptor beta chains reported below all come from one sample, sequenced in a study of monozygotic twins with inflammatory bowel disease. TCRdb reprocessed the 5' RACE reads and reports one entry per CDR3 protein, with no DNA. This sample contains approximately 400,000 distinct CDR3 sequences. Sequences were obtained from blood. These receptors were taken from a human donor with ulcerative colitis or Crohn's disease, or a healthy co-twin of an affected twin (not recorded which).

This chain links TRBV15 with TRBJ2-1. Germline loops: CDR1 LNHNV, CDR2 YYDKDF (reference sequence). This CDR3 has 15 residues. CDR3 in amino acids: CATRPGGGSYNEQFF.

The CDR3 loop is CASSLSIDRGRSEQYF. The chain has TRBV14 and TRBJ2-7; TCRdb designates TRBD1, a call that cannot be tested without DNA. Per the germline V gene, CDR1 is SGHDN and CDR2 is FVKESK. The CDR3 has 16 amino acids. The full variable domain, completed using reference TRBV14 and TRBJ2-7, is EAGVTQFPSHSVIEKGQTVTLRCDPISGHDNLYWYRRVMGKEIKFLLHFVKESKQDESGMPNNRFLAERTGGTYSTLKVQPAELEDSGVYFCASSLSIDRGRSEQYFGPGTRLTVT.

The gene calls are TRBV20-1 and TRBJ2-7. Germline V gives CDR1 DFQATT, CDR2 SNEGSKA (reference sequence). CDR3 length: 12 amino acids. The CDR3: CSAVGVIYEQYF.

This chain uses TRBV12-3 or TRBV12-4 with TRBJ1-6. This CDR3 has 13 residues. CDR3 residues: CASSGTYNSPLHF.

The CDR3 spells CASSQIRETQYF. V and J are TRBV14 and TRBJ2-5. CDR1 is SGHDN and CDR2 is FVKESK in the germline V gene. The CDR3 runs to 12 residues.

V gene TRBV4-2 combines with J gene TRBJ2-1; TCRdb calls TRBD2, which cannot be checked without DNA. Germline CDR1 is LGHNA and CDR2 is YNFKEQ. CDR3 length equals 15 residues. This chain's CDR3 is CASSQVSLSGNEQFF.

The rearrangement links TRBV10-3 to TRBJ2-2; TCRdb designates TRBD2, a call that cannot be tested without DNA. Per the germline V gene, CDR1 is ENHRY and CDR2 is SYGVKD. CDR3 length equals 15 residues. The CDR3 reads CAISPWRVDTGELFF.

The J gene is TRBJ2-1, the V gene TRBV30; TCRdb reports TRBD2, a call that lacks DNA to check it against. Looked up from germline, CDR1 is GTSNPN and CDR2 is SVGIG (reference sequence). CDR3 length: 11 amino acids. CDR3 residues: CAWSWRSVQFF.

CDR3 protein: CASSLGGGNRLSGNTIYF. The rearrangement links TRBV12-3 or TRBV12-4 to TRBJ1-3; TCRdb outputs TRBD1, but without DNA this stays unchecked. The CDR3 spans 18 residues.

The chain's CDR3 is CASSVRTLGNQPQHF. V gene TRBV6-1 combines with J gene TRBJ1-5; TCRdb designates TRBD1, a call that cannot be tested without DNA. CDR3 size: 15 residues. The germline CDR1 and CDR2 sequences are MNHNS and SASEGT.

The rearrangement links TRBV3-1 to TRBJ1-1. CDR3 size: 12 residues. CDR1 and CDR2 from the germline V gene are LGHDT and YNNKEL (reference sequence). CDR3 region: CASTTAGYEAFF.

The chain couples TRBV9 to TRBJ2-2. CDR1 is SGDLS, CDR2 YYNGEE, per germline. The CDR3 runs 12 residues. The chain's CDR3 is CASSDNHGELFF.

V usage is TRBV4-2 and J usage is TRBJ2-7; the D call of TRBD1 rests on TCRdb alone, since no DNA is present to check it. CDR3 length: 16 amino acids. Germline V gene lookup returns CDR1 LGHNA and CDR2 YNFKEQ. The CDR3 sequence: CASSQAYRGRWDEQYF.

The chain carries TRBV10-2 and TRBJ2-2; the TRBD2 assignment by TCRdb is unverifiable without DNA. Germline V gene sequence: CDR1 WSHSY, CDR2 SAAADI. CDR3 length: 14 residues. The CDR3 here is CASSARSGPGELFF.

This chain links TRBV11-1 with TRBJ2-1; TCRdb names TRBD1, which stays unverified in the absence of DNA. The CDR3 consists of 15 residues. CDR1 is SGHAT and CDR2 is FQDESV in the germline V gene (reference sequence). The CDR3 protein is CASSLYLGGDSEQFF.

The rearrangement links TRBV30 to TRBJ2-1; there is no DNA to check the TCRdb D call of TRBD1. Germline CDR1 reads GTSNPN; CDR2 reads SVGIG (reference sequence). The CDR3 sequence is 12 residues long. CDR3 residues: CAWGQGAYEQFF.

V is TRBV28 and J is TRBJ2-1. From germline, CDR1 is MDHEN and CDR2 SYDVKM. The CDR3 spans 14 residues. The CDR3 sequence is CASEAGGPMNEQFF.

The gene calls are TRBV5-1 and TRBJ1-6; absent DNA, TCRdb's TRBD1 call cannot be checked. The CDR3 consists of 14 residues. Germline lookup yields CDR1 SGHRS and CDR2 YFSETQ. The CDR3 region is CASSFGGQGRPLHF.

The V gene is TRBV5-5, the J gene TRBJ1-1; TCRdb calls TRBD1, which cannot be checked without DNA. Germline V CDR1 and CDR2: SGHKS, YYEKEE (reference sequence). This CDR3 spans 15 amino acids. The chain's CDR3 is CASSTRTGEATEAFF. The variable domain in full, completed from reference TRBV5-5 and TRBJ1-1, reads DAGVTQSPTHLIKTRGQQVTLRCSPISGHKSVSWYQQVLGQGPQFIFQYYEKEERGRGNFPDRFSARQFPNYSSELNVNALLLGDSALYLCASSTRTGEATEAFFGQGTRLTVV.

V gene TRBV3-1 combines with J gene TRBJ1-4. CDR3 length: 14 residues. Germline values: CDR1 LGHDT, CDR2 YNNKEL (reference sequence). CDR3 in amino acids: CASSPLGVGEKLFF.

The chain uses TRBV12-3 or TRBV12-4 and TRBJ1-5; the D call of TRBD1 rests on TCRdb alone, since no DNA is present to check it. The CDR3 spans 15 residues. CDR3 in amino acids: CASSLGGTGSQPQHF.

This rearrangement joins TRBV29-1 to TRBJ1-4; with no DNA, the TCRdb D assignment of TRBD1 cannot be verified. The CDR3 runs to 14 residues. The germline CDR1 and CDR2 sequences are SQVTM and ANQGSEA. The CDR3 reads CSVPGQGTYEKLFF.

The rearrangement links TRBV7-9 to TRBJ2-7. In germline, CDR1 is SEHNR, CDR2 FQNEAQ (reference sequence). This CDR3 comprises 12 residues. The CDR3 here is CASCRQDYEQYF.

The chain links TRBV25-1 to TRBJ2-7; without DNA, the TCRdb call of TRBD1 cannot be checked. Looked up from germline, CDR1 is MGHDK and CDR2 is SYGVNS. The CDR3 spans 12 residues. The CDR3 region is CASSKQGYEQYF.

The CDR3 is CARSLESGRTYQETQYF. The chain has TRBV5-3 and TRBJ2-5; TCRdb lists TRBD2, though no DNA is available to test this call. TRBV5-3 is assigned to the ORF class and has an uncertain function. The CDR3 consists of 17 residues.

The chain recombines TRBV9 with TRBJ2-7; there is no DNA to check the TCRdb D call of TRBD2. Germline-derived CDR1 and CDR2 are SGDLS and YYNGEE. The CDR3 is made up of 15 amino acids. The CDR3 region is CASSVAHGPLYEQYF.

This chain joins TRBV10-3 and TRBJ2-5. Per germline, CDR1 ENHRY and CDR2 SYGVKD. The CDR3 sequence is 12 residues long. CDR3 sequence reads: CAIGHGSETQYF.

The rearrangement uses TRBV7-9 and TRBJ2-5; without DNA, the TCRdb call of TRBD1 cannot be checked. This CDR3 comprises 14 residues. Germline V CDR1 and CDR2: SEHNR, FQNEAQ (reference sequence). The CDR3: CASETGGIGETQYF.

The rearrangement links TRBV19 to TRBJ2-1. This CDR3 comprises 17 residues. CDR1 and CDR2 (germline): LNHDA, SQIVND (reference sequence). CDR3 region: CASSFSGSGGSYNEQFF.